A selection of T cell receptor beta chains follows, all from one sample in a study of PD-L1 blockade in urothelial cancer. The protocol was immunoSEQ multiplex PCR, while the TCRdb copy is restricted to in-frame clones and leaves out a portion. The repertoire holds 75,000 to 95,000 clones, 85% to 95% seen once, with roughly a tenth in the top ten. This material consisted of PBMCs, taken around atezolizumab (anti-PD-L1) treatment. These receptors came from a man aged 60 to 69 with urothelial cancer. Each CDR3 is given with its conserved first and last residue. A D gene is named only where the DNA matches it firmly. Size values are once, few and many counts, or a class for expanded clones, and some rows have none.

cdr3_aa: CAIRTTDQQSYEQYF
cdr3_nt: TGTGCCATCAGGACGACAGACCAACAGTCCTACGAGCAGTACTTC
clone_size: once
v_call: TRBV10-3
j_call: TRBJ2-7
d_call: NA

cdr3_aa: CATSRDLENETQYF
cdr3_nt: TGTGCCACCAGCAGAGATTTAGAGAACGAGACCCAGTACTTC
clone_size: NA
v_call: TRBV15
j_call: TRBJ2-5
d_call: NA

cdr3_aa: CASSTVTGGIWNTEAFF
cdr3_nt: TGTGCCAGCAGTACCGTGACAGGGGGCATCTGGAACACTGAAGCTTTCTTT
clone_size: NA
v_call: TRBV28
j_call: TRBJ1-1
d_call: TRBD1

cdr3_aa: CASSQAPGGDSSDEQYF
cdr3_nt: TGCGCCAGCAGCCAAGCACCCGGGGGGGACTCATCCGATGAGCAGTACTTC
clone_size: few
v_call: TRBV4-3
j_call: TRBJ2-7
d_call: TRBD2

cdr3_aa: CASSLIAGVGETQYF
cdr3_nt: TGTGCCAGCAGCTTAATAGCGGGAGTTGGGGAGACCCAGTACTTC
clone_size: NA
v_call: TRBV7-9
j_call: TRBJ2-5
d_call: TRBD2

cdr3_aa: CASTTPAEEQYF
cdr3_nt: TGTGCCAGCACCACGCCCGCGGAGGAGCAGTACTTC
clone_size: once
v_call: TRBV5-6
j_call: TRBJ2-7
d_call: NA

cdr3_aa: CASSRTDRAPISYNEQFF
cdr3_nt: TGTGCCAGCAGCCGCACCGACAGGGCCCCTATCTCCTACAATGAGCAGTTCTTC
clone_size: NA
v_call: TRBV11-2
j_call: TRBJ2-1
d_call: TRBD1

cdr3_aa: CASSQEMAGNQPQHF
cdr3_nt: TGTGCCAGCAGCCAAGAGATGGCTGGCAATCAGCCCCAGCATTTT
clone_size: NA
v_call: TRBV14
j_call: TRBJ1-5
d_call: NA

cdr3_aa: CASLRTPKNEQFF
cdr3_nt: TGTGCCAGCTTGCGGACTCCCAAGAATGAGCAGTTCTTC
clone_size: NA
v_call: TRBV7-9
j_call: TRBJ2-1
d_call: NA

cdr3_aa: CASSLAGQGLGNTEAFF
cdr3_nt: TGCGCCAGCAGCTTGGCGGGACAGGGGTTGGGAAACACTGAAGCTTTCTTT
clone_size: NA
v_call: TRBV5-1
j_call: TRBJ1-1
d_call: TRBD1

cdr3_aa: CASSRKSGQNNEKLFF
cdr3_nt: TGTGCCAGCAGCCGCAAATCGGGACAAAATAATGAAAAACTGTTTTTT
clone_size: NA
v_call: TRBV4-2
j_call: TRBJ1-4
d_call: NA

cdr3_aa: CASSRRDGQENEQFF
cdr3_nt: TGTGCCAGCAGCCGGCGGGACGGCCAAGAGAATGAGCAGTTCTTC
clone_size: NA
v_call: TRBV7-8
j_call: TRBJ2-1
d_call: NA

cdr3_aa: CASSLAGGRFEETQYF
cdr3_nt: TGTGCCAGTAGTCTAGCGGGGGGGCGATTCGAGGAGACCCAGTACTTC
clone_size: NA
v_call: TRBV19
j_call: TRBJ2-5
d_call: TRBD2

cdr3_aa: CSAGHGGVKYGYTF
cdr3_nt: TGCAGCGCCGGACATGGGGGCGTTAAGTATGGCTACACCTTC
clone_size: once
v_call: TRBV29-1
j_call: TRBJ1-2
d_call: NA

cdr3_aa: CASSQGENAEQFF
cdr3_nt: TGTGCCAGCAGCCAAGGAGAGAATGCGGAGCAGTTCTTC
clone_size: NA
v_call: TRBV4-2
j_call: TRBJ2-1
d_call: NA

cdr3_aa: CASSDRNSYEQYF
cdr3_nt: TGTGCCAGCAGTGACAGGAACTCCTACGAGCAGTACTTC
clone_size: NA
v_call: TRBV28
j_call: TRBJ2-7
d_call: NA

cdr3_aa: CAWSVRDRDSYGYTF
cdr3_nt: TGTGCCTGGAGTGTACGGGACAGGGATTCGTATGGCTACACCTTC
clone_size: NA
v_call: TRBV30
j_call: TRBJ1-2
d_call: TRBD1

cdr3_aa: CASSSPSSGYEQYF
cdr3_nt: TGTGCCAGCAGCTCCCCGAGCAGCGGTTACGAGCAGTACTTC
clone_size: NA
v_call: TRBV7-2
j_call: TRBJ2-7
d_call: NA

cdr3_aa: CASSKDRGYNQPQHF
cdr3_nt: TGTGCCAGCAGCAAGGACAGGGGGTACAATCAGCCCCAGCATTTT
clone_size: NA
v_call: TRBV7-3
j_call: TRBJ1-5
d_call: TRBD1

cdr3_aa: CASSFRGGGQPYGYTF
cdr3_nt: TGTGCCAGCAGTTTCCGAGGGGGGGGCCAGCCATATGGCTACACCTTC
clone_size: NA
v_call: TRBV28
j_call: TRBJ1-2
d_call: NA

cdr3_aa: CASSPSQAGVTGELFF
cdr3_nt: TGTGCCAGCAGTCCTTCTCAGGCCGGTGTCACCGGGGAGCTGTTTTTT
clone_size: NA
v_call: TRBV7-3
j_call: TRBJ2-2
d_call: NA

cdr3_aa: CASSLVHGGYGYTF
cdr3_nt: TGTGCCAGCAGCTTAGTCCACGGGGGCTATGGCTACACCTTC
clone_size: once
v_call: TRBV7-2
j_call: TRBJ1-2
d_call: NA

cdr3_aa: CASSQAGRAGTDTQYF
cdr3_nt: TGCGCCAGCAGCCAAGCCGGGAGGGCCGGCACAGATACGCAGTATTTT
clone_size: NA
v_call: TRBV4-1
j_call: TRBJ2-3
d_call: TRBD2

cdr3_aa: CASSRVGGVPPRAYEQYF
cdr3_nt: TGTGCCAGCAGCCGAGTAGGAGGTGTTCCCCCCCGCGCCTACGAGCAGTACTTC
clone_size: NA
v_call: TRBV27
j_call: TRBJ2-7
d_call: NA

cdr3_aa: CASSERSSGSPSRTDTQYF
cdr3_nt: TGTGCCAGCAGTGAAAGGTCTAGCGGGAGTCCTTCTCGAACAGATACGCAGTATTTT
clone_size: NA
v_call: TRBV6-1
j_call: TRBJ2-3
d_call: TRBD2

cdr3_aa: CASRLAGGDTQYF
cdr3_nt: TGTGCCAGCAGACTAGCGGGAGGTGATACGCAGTATTTT
clone_size: NA
v_call: TRBV27
j_call: TRBJ2-3
d_call: TRBD2

cdr3_aa: CASSPEPHTEAFF
cdr3_nt: TGTGCCAGCTCACCAGAGCCCCACACTGAAGCTTTCTTT
clone_size: NA
v_call: TRBV18
j_call: TRBJ1-1
d_call: NA

cdr3_aa: CASSEFKDTQYF
cdr3_nt: TGTGCCAGCAGTGAATTCAAAGATACGCAGTATTTT
clone_size: NA
v_call: TRBV2
j_call: TRBJ2-3
d_call: NA

cdr3_aa: CASSVASNYGYTF
cdr3_nt: TGTGCCAGCAGCGTCGCGTCTAACTATGGCTACACCTTC
clone_size: NA
v_call: TRBV6-1
j_call: TRBJ1-2
d_call: NA

cdr3_aa: CASKRTDTQYF
cdr3_nt: TGTGCCAGCAAGCGGACAGATACGCAGTATTTT
clone_size: NA
v_call: TRBV6-6
j_call: TRBJ2-3
d_call: NA

cdr3_aa: CATIPFGPNTEAFF
cdr3_nt: TGTGCCACGATTCCCTTTGGCCCTAACACTGAAGCTTTCTTT
clone_size: NA
v_call: TRBV6-6
j_call: TRBJ1-1
d_call: NA

cdr3_aa: CASSQDLVREVYEQYF
cdr3_nt: TGCGCCAGCAGCCAAGATCTGGTGCGGGAGGTCTACGAGCAGTACTTC
clone_size: NA
v_call: TRBV4-3
j_call: TRBJ2-7
d_call: TRBD2

cdr3_aa: CASSLGGRAGYEKLFF
cdr3_nt: TGTGCCAGCAGCTTAGGGGGTAGGGCAGGGTATGAAAAACTGTTTTTT
clone_size: NA
v_call: TRBV7-8
j_call: TRBJ1-4
d_call: NA

cdr3_aa: CASSLDRTNYGYTF
cdr3_nt: TGTGCCAGCAGTCTGGACAGAACTAACTATGGCTACACCTTC
clone_size: NA
v_call: TRBV6-5
j_call: TRBJ1-2
d_call: NA

cdr3_aa: CASSRSAGDTQYF
cdr3_nt: TGTGCCAGCAGTAGGTCAGCGGGGGATACGCAGTATTTT
clone_size: few
v_call: TRBV27
j_call: TRBJ2-3
d_call: TRBD2

cdr3_aa: CASSRDYAQGETQYF
cdr3_nt: TGTGCCAGCAGCCGGGACTACGCCCAGGGGGAGACCCAGTACTTC
clone_size: NA
v_call: TRBV4-2
j_call: TRBJ2-5
d_call: NA

cdr3_aa: CASSHRDRGLSGANVLTF
cdr3_nt: TGCGCCAGCAGCCATCGGGACAGGGGGCTTTCTGGGGCCAACGTCCTGACTTTC
clone_size: NA
v_call: TRBV4-3
j_call: TRBJ2-6
d_call: TRBD1